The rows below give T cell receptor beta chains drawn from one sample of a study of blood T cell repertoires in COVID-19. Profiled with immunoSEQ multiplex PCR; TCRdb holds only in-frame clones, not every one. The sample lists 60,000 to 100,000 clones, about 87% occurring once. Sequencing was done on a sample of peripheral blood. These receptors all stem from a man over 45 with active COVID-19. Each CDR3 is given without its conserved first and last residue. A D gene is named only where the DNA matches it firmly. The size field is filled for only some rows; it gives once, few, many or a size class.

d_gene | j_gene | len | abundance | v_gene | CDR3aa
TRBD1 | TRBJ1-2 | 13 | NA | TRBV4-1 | ASSQRQGSPLGYT
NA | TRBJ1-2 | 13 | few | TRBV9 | ASSPGRAFNYGYT
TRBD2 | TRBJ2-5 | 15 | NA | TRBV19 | ASSISLSGGYQETQY
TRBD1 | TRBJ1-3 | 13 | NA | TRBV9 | ASSAMTGVGNTIY
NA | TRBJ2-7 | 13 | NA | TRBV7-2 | ASSLVGGDSYEQY
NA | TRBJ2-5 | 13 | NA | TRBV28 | ASTPGAGGQETQY
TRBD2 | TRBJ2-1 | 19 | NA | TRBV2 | ASSESSTSGGGGSSYNEQF
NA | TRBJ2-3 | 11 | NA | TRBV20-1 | SASTVLTDTQY
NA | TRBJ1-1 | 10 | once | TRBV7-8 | ASSPGDTEAF
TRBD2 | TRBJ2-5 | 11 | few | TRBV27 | ASSSGRRETQY
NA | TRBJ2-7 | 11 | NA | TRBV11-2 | ASSPRWTVEQY
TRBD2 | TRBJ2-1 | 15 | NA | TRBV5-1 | ASSPPYVTSGRNEQF
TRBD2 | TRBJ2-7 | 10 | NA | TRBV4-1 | ASSQETGGLS
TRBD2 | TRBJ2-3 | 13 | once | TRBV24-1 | ATSDISGGADTQY
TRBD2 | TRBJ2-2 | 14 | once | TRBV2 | ASKHDGGRATGELF
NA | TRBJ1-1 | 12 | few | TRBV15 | ATSSPRGGNEAF
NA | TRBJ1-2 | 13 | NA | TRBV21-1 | ASSKGTGEECGYT
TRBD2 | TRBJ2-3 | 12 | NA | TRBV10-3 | AISGAGVTDTQY
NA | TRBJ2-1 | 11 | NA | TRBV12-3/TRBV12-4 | ASSLGRYNEQF
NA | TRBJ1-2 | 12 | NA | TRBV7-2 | ASSLRRQTYGYT
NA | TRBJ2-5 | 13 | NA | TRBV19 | ASSILGSRGETQY
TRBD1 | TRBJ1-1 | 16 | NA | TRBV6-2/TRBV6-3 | ASSKTTKGGVENTEAF
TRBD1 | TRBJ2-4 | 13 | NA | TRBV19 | ASSTAGTDKNIQY
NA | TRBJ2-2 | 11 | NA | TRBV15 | ATSSRSGGELF
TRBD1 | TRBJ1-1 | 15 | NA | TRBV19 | ASSKEFGTGVSTEAF
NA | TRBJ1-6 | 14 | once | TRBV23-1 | ASSQEAGVSNSPLH